A single sample is the source of the 13 T cell receptor beta chains below, sequenced in a study of CD8+ T cells in alopecia areata. Sequencing used cDNA as its template, made by extracting RNA and reverse transcribing it. Method: immunoSEQ multiplex PCR; TCRdb's copy keeps in-frame clones and lacks some. The table shows over 150,000 clones, with about 60% occurring only once. Treatment indicated: oral pan-JAK inhibitor, 5-10 mg twice daily. Material: CD8+ T cells sorted from blood, obtained at week 24, from a patient treated with tofacitinib. These receptors all come from a human donor with alopecia areata.

The chain links TRBV11-2 to TRBJ1-1, with D hard to call. V was clipped by 2 bases and J by 0 bases, with 10 bases between them. The CDR3 extends over 15 amino acids. Germline V gives CDR1 SGHAT, CDR2 FQNNGV. The CDR3 here is CASSLFAALNTEAFF. The DNA for the CDR3 is TGTGCCAGCAGCTTATTTGCAGCGCTGAACACTGAAGCTTTCTTT.

The genes are TRBV4-1 and TRBJ2-7; D ambiguous. The CDR3 sequence is 12 residues long. Trimming removed 4 bases from V and 6 bases from J, with 10 bases in between. Germline lookup yields CDR1 MGHRA and CDR2 YSYEKL. The CDR3 nucleotides read TGCGCCAGCAGCCTTGACCGCAGCGAGCAGTACTTC. This codes for CASSLDRSEQYF.

The rearrangement joins TRBV5-1 to TRBJ1-2; D remains ambiguous. The CDR3 runs 15 residues. Germline CDR1 SGHRS, CDR2 YFSETQ. V was shortened by 3 bases and J by 4 bases, with 16 bases between the two germline ends. The CDR3 DNA reads TGCGCCAGCAGCTCGACAACCGAGGGAGGCTATGGCTACACCTTC. Its protein product is CASSSTTEGGYGYTF.

This clone has a single count. V usage is TRBV25-1 and J usage is TRBJ2-7; D uncertain. The CDR3 has 10 amino acids. Germline V gives CDR1 MGHDK, CDR2 SYGVNS. Deletions cut 5 bases from V and 4 bases from J, with 3 bases between. CDR3 amino acids: CASSLYEQYF. DNA of the CDR3: TGTGCCAGCAGTTTATACGAGCAGTACTTC.

This clone has just one count. The chain combines TRBV6-4 with TRBJ2-2; no definite D call. Trimming removed 2 bases at V and 5 bases at J, with 3 bases between. Germline assignment: CDR1 MRHNA and CDR2 SNTAGT. The CDR3 is 12 amino acids. CDR3 residues: CASSDRTGELFF. CDR3 DNA sequence: TGTGCCAGCAGTGACCGGACCGGGGAGCTGTTTTTT.

This clone was seen only once. This chain uses TRBV30 with TRBJ2-7, with D maybe TRBD1 (5 bases). The CDR3 extends over 13 amino acids. Trimming pared 3 bases from V and 3 bases from J, leaving 12 bases between. Germline V gene data show CDR1 as GTSNPN and CDR2 as SVGIG (reference sequence). In DNA form, the CDR3 reads TGTGCCTGGAGCGCGACAGCCTACTACGAGCAGTACTTC. Translation: CAWSATAYYEQYF.

The J gene is TRBJ2-1, the V gene TRBV9; TRBD1 matches 9 bases. CDR1 is SGDLS, CDR2 YYNGEE, per germline. There are 15 residues in the CDR3. With 4 bases clipped from V and 5 bases from J, the junction kept 7 bases outside the gene matches. The CDR3 is CASSPGQGRDNEQFF. The DNA of the CDR3 is TGTGCCAGCAGCCCTGGACAGGGGAGGGACAATGAGCAGTTCTTC. The full variable domain, its missing parts supplied by reference TRBV9 and TRBJ2-1, is DSGVTQTPKHLITATGQRVTLRCSPRSGDLSVYWYQQSLDQGLQFLIQYYNGEERAKGNILERFSAQQFPDLHSELNLSSLELGDSALYFCASSPGQGRDNEQFFGPGTRLTVL.

The chain uses TRBV5-1 and TRBJ1-4; no reliable D call. Looked up from germline, CDR1 is SGHRS and CDR2 is YFSETQ. The CDR3 runs to 14 residues. V was cut by 0 bases and J by 4 bases, with 7 bases left in between. As DNA, the CDR3 is TGCGCCAGCAGCTTGGTGTCCCTTAATGAAAAACTGTTTTTT. As protein: CASSLVSLNEKLFF.

This clone occurred once. The chain employs TRBV14 and TRBJ2-7; D could derive from TRBD1 or TRBD2 (5 bases each). The V end was cut by 4 bases, the J end by 1 base, with 17 bases between. Germline V gene data show CDR1 as SGHDN and CDR2 as FVKESK. The CDR3 contains 16 residues. As DNA, the CDR3 is TGTGCCAGCAGCCGGTCAGGGACGCGTGGTTCCTACGAGCAGTACTTC. Translating it yields CASSRSGTRGSYEQYF.

J is TRBJ2-1 and V is TRBV19, with D possibly TRBD1 on 6 matching bases. CDR1 and CDR2 (germline): LNHDA, SQIVND (reference sequence). This CDR3 is 15 amino acids long. V was clipped by 7 bases and J by 6 bases, with 19 bases between them. CDR3 in amino acids: CASKPSGHMINEQFF. The CDR3, as DNA: TGTGCCAGTAAGCCTTCGGGACACATGATCAATGAGCAGTTCTTC. Combining the CDR3 with reference TRBV19 and TRBJ2-1 gives the whole variable domain DGGITQSPKYLFRKEGQNVTLSCEQNLNHDAMYWYRQDPGQGLRLIYYSQIVNDFQKGDIAEGYSVSREKKESFPLTVTSAQKNPTAFYLCASKPSGHMINEQFFGPGTRLTVL.

V is TRBV7-2 and J is TRBJ2-7, with 9 bases lining up with TRBD2. The CDR3 runs to 11 residues. The J segment lost 6 bases and the V segment lost 9 bases, leaving 3 bases of the junction unmatched. CDR1 is SGHTA and CDR2 is FQGNSA in the germline V gene. CDR3 in amino acids: CASKRGVEQYF. CDR3 bases: TGTGCCAGTAAGCGGGGGGTCGAGCAGTACTTC.

The chain couples TRBV30 to TRBJ2-7, with D possibly TRBD2 on 5 matching bases. The CDR3 extends over 13 amino acids. V lost 2 bases to trimming and J lost 5 bases, with 13 bases between them. Per the germline V gene, CDR1 is GTSNPN and CDR2 is SVGIG (reference sequence). CDR3 loop: CAWSLSEGNEQYF. CDR3 nucleotide sequence: TGTGCCTGGAGTCTCTCCGAGGGTAACGAGCAGTACTTC.

Here the CDR3 reads CASSGRTGGTEAFF. The CDR3 bases are TGCGCCAGCAGCGGGAGGACAGGCGGCACTGAAGCTTTCTTT. This chain connects TRBV5-1 to TRBJ1-1, with TRBD1 matching over 7 bases. The CDR3 loop spans 14 amino acids. The V gene's germline CDR1 is SGHRS and CDR2 YFSETQ. V lost 4 bases, J lost 4 bases, and 7 bases stayed unmatched.